The TCR beta chain under discussion was sequenced for a study of cytomegalovirus exposure and HLA in healthy donors. Study-wide background: About four fifths of several hundred genotyped donors fell in the Caucasian-associated ancestry cluster.

This clone has only a few counts. PCR employed 60 Vbeta and 13 Jbeta primers. Some clones are missing from TCRdb's copy, which holds only in-frame ones; the method was immunoSEQ multiplex PCR. The table has more than 150,000 clones, more than 80% seen once. Sequenced material: PBMCs. The source is a woman aged 50 to 60 in good health and CMV-seropositive.

The CDR3: CASSHDRAGGYTF. The CDR3 DNA reads as TGTGCCAGCAGCCATGACAGGGCCGGTGGCTACACCTTC. The V call is TRBV5-4, the J call TRBJ1-2; 7 bases line up with TRBD1. CDR1 is SGHNT and CDR2 is YYREEE in the germline V gene (reference sequence). This CDR3 contains 13 residues. Losses at the gene ends were 4 bases for V and 7 bases for J; bases not matched to a gene: 7. Filled out from reference TRBV5-4 and TRBJ1-2, the complete variable domain reads ETGVTQSPTHLIKTRGQQVTLRCSSQSGHNTVSWYQQALGQGPQFIFQYYREEENGRGNFPPRFSGLQFPNYSSELNVNALELDDSALYLCASSHDRAGGYTFGSGTRLTVV.